This T cell receptor (beta chain) stems from a study of blood T cells in healthy people across ages (dated by TCRdb to between 2014 and 2017). For the wider study: Template switching captured roughly one uniquely barcoded TCR beta cDNA molecule per two T cells in model experiments. Age-related changes in TCR beta repertoire diversity were measured in the study by deep sequencing normalized with unique cDNA molecular identifiers. Donors were grouped into four age groups: young (average approximately 15 years), middle-aged (39), aged (approximately 67) and long-lived (about 90). Donors of different ages were randomly distributed across sequencing lanes to avoid experimental bias. Using the same blood draw, the study looked at two additional independent replicas of 1 million unique cDNA reads for two donors, one aged 18 to 30 and the other aged 80 or older. Here is what the overall study found, with its caveats: Observed TCR beta diversity per million T cells fell roughly linearly with age, and a significant reduction was already apparent by age roughly 40. Observed TCR beta diversity correlated strongly with the percentage of naive T cells measured by flow cytometry. Compared with the aged group, the long-lived group had more naive CD4+ T cells, fewer expanded clones and increased TCR diversity, a pattern suggesting age selection. Conclusive comparison of naive and antigen-experienced compartments was prevented by the profiling of bulk unsorted PBMCs. Because donor CMV infection status was unknown, age-related changes in expanded clonotypes were potentially confounded. Estimates of total diversity based on one million sequenced T cells were considered lower bounds and underestimates.

Donors were a few dozen systemically healthy Caucasian individuals from Russia aged roughly 6 to 95 years. Each donor gave ten milliliters of peripheral blood, drawn into EDTA-treated Vacutainer tubes. Ficoll-Paque density-gradient centrifugation was used to isolate PBMCs, with at least 6.5 million per sample. Trizol reagent was used to extract total RNA from the PBMCs, yielding at least 6 micrograms per sample. Naive CD45RAhigh/CD27high T cell percentages were measured by flow cytometry on a PBMC aliquot from every donor. V and J are trimmed by 9 bases and 2 bases, and the gene matches miss 14 bases of the junction. The CDR3, from cysteine to phenylalanine, totals 16 residues. Solely the CDR3 DNA is kept, with 48 bases framed from the first base. Concerning this clonotype: Which antigen it targets is not known. Per-base quality was not reported, and no clone a single base away is much larger than it.

The library was built by means of 5' RACE. Sequencing was performed on an Illumina HiSeq 2500. A second PCR of 7 to 11 cycles was performed with a sample-barcoded 5' primer and a J-beta primer mix. A template-switch 5' adaptor carrying 12 random nucleotides introduced a unique molecular identifier onto each TCR beta cDNA molecule. Each sample yielded at least 2.5 million CDR3-containing paired-end reads. First-strand cDNA synthesis was performed from all RNA using the Mint cDNA synthesis kit, with priming by a TRBC-specific oligonucleotide. Following uracil-DNA glycosylase treatment, all cDNA underwent a first 18-cycle PCR with the universal primers M1SS and BC2_uni_R. As for the authors' bioinformatics: Each sample was normalized by randomly selecting 1 million high-quality reads, each carrying a distinct molecular identifier. Instead of being binned into consensus sequences, reads with shared molecular identifiers were discarded. CDR3 identification, clonotype clustering and error correction used MiTCR with a Q25 quality threshold and the strictest error-elimination algorithm. A nonparametric unseen species model with Euler transformation was used to estimate a lower bound on total TCR beta diversity. The public reads were reprocessed in TCRdb via fastp at Q25 and MiXCR, keeping in-frame beta chains. Entries are consolidated by CDR3 protein sequence, retaining the most common genes and DNA. TCRdb, not the authors, supplied the V and J calls. The sample contains about 970,000 distinct CDR3 sequences, 51% of them found a single time. The ten largest clones take up 20% to 25% of the sample.

Sample: blood. The source is a woman between 55 and 75 years old in good health. The chain uses TRBV12-3 or TRBV12-4 and TRBJ2-7, and 9 bases in between align with TRBD1. This receptor has the CDR3 CASTYSGQGGTYEQYF. The sequenced DNA: TGTGCCAGTACCTATTCGGGACAGGGTGGTACCTACGAGCAGTACTTC.